A selection of T cell receptor beta chains follows, all from one sample in a study of cytomegalovirus exposure and HLA in healthy donors. Data came from immunoSEQ multiplex PCR; TCRdb stores just in-frame clones and leaves some out. The sample lists some 180,000 clones; about four fifths were seen once. The specimen sequenced was PBMCs. The receptors were sampled from a female donor in good health and CMV-seronegative. Each CDR3 is given with its conserved first and last residue. Clone size is stated in some rows and not others, as once, few, many or a class when expanded.

clone_size	v_call	j_call	cdr3_aa
NA	TRBV29-1	TRBJ2-6	CSGGGGTGANVLTF
NA	TRBV18	TRBJ2-1	CASSPYQGGNNEQFF
few	TRBV4-1	TRBJ2-7	CASSQDEVRMDGGEQYF
NA	TRBV6-1	TRBJ2-1	CASSGLAGGDEQFF
once	TRBV5-4	TRBJ2-2	CASSSPTLAYGGELFF
NA	TRBV25-1	TRBJ2-3	CASSGGASGSTDTQYF
NA	TRBV7-9	TRBJ1-5	CASSLGRAENQPQHF
NA	TRBV29-1	TRBJ1-2	CSVEKMEGRGYGYTF
few	TRBV27	TRBJ1-1	CASSYSGVRDTEAFF
NA	TRBV15	TRBJ2-5	CATSRVSGLGSETQYF
NA	TRBV10-3	TRBJ2-7	CAISERAGTGYEQYF
once	TRBV5-6	TRBJ1-3	CASSLWIQALSGNTIYF